This TCR beta chain was observed in a study of T cells in Graves' hyperthyroidism and ophthalmopathy. Study-level background: Peripheral blood samples were taken at initial diagnosis, prior to any treatment. Findings and caveats of the study: The model predicted ophthalmopathy a median approximately seven months before onset.

This clonotype has more than one count but fewer than ten. The antigen is unknown. The CDR3 is 14 residues long. V was shortened by 0 bases and J by 4 bases, with 13 bases between the two germline ends. CDR1 and CDR2 (germline): DFQATT, SNEGSKA (reference sequence). The diagnoses drew upon clinical symptoms, serum thyroxine and TRAb, thyroid ultrasound and orbital computed tomography. RNA transcripts were the template for amplifying TCR beta CDR3 regions. First-round RT-PCR of the TCR CDR3 relied on the HTBI primer set. TCRdb processed the multiplex PCR reads anew with MiXCR; each CDR3 protein has one entry. The sample lists hundreds of thousands of distinct CDR3 sequences; over 12% were seen once.

The rearrangement links TRBV20-1 to TRBJ2-7; a possible D gene is TRBD2 (5 bases). The sample consisted of blood. The clonotype comes from a man aged 18 to 29 with Graves' ophthalmopathy. This chain's CDR3 is CSAREPREPYEQYF. CDR3 nucleotide sequence: TGCAGTGCTAGAGAGCCGAGGGAACCTTACGAGCAGTACTTC.